The sequence of this T cell receptor (beta chain) was determined in a study of control samples from healthy donors and cancer patients. Assay: immunoSEQ multiplex PCR; the TCRdb copy retains only in-frame clones and omits some. The table records about 120,000 clones, 89% of them present only once. In regard to this clone: Different DNA sequences within this sample yield the same CDR3.

V lost 6 bases to trimming and J lost 3 bases, with 8 bases between them. CDR1 and CDR2 (germline): LNHDA, SQIVND (reference sequence). The CDR3 has 12 residues. This receptor was taken from a man aged 50-60 years in good health. This chain links TRBV19 with TRBJ1-1; D gene unclear. Material: blood. CDR3 residues: CASSGRYTEAFF. CDR3 nucleotides: TGTGCCAGTAGCGGACGGTACACTGAAGCTTTCTTT.